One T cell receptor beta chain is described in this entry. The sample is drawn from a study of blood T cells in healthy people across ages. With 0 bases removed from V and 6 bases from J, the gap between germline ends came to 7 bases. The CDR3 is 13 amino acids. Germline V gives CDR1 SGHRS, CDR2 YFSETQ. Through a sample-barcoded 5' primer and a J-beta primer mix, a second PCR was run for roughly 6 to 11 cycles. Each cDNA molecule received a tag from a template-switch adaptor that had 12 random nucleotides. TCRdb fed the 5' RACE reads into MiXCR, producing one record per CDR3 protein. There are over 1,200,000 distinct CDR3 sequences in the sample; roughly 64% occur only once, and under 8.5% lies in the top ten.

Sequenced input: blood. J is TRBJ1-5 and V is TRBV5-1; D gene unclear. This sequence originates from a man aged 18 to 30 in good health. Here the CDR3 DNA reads TGCGCCAGCAGCTTGGCCTGGGGTCAGCCCCAGCATTTT. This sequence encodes CASSLAWGQPQHF.